These T cell receptor beta chains were read from a single sample in a study of human T cells and chemical hapten exposure. TCRdb recomputed calls from the RACE reads with MiXCR, one row per CDR3 protein. Of about 300,000 distinct CDR3 sequences detected, around 5.5% appear once; the ten largest clones hold about 7.7%. The sequences come from whole blood, collected in connection with sensitization to the hapten diphenylcyclopropenone (DPC). All receptors come from a woman under 30 with alopecia areata. Some clones in this sample may be carry-over from other donors' samples. The CDR3 runs from the conserved cysteine through the conserved F or W. Each record gives: D gene, clone size, J gene, V gene, CDR3 DNA, CDR3 protein. A D gene is named only where the DNA matches it firmly. Part of the rows lack a size; the others show once, few, many or a class for expanded clones.

-,-,TRBJ2-2,TRBV7-2,TGTGCCAGCAGCCCGGACGCTACGAACACCGGGGAGCTGTTTTTT,CASSPDATNTGELFF
-,few,TRBJ1-5,TRBV19,TGTGCCAGTAGTATACTCACGGCTACTGGGAACAATCAGCCCCAGCATTTT,CASSILTATGNNQPQHF
-,many,TRBJ2-2,TRBV20-1,TGCAGTGCCACCGAAGTGGCCGGGGAGCTGTTTTTT,CSATEVAGELFF
TRBD2,few,TRBJ2-6,TRBV11-1,TGTGCCAGCAGCGAAAGACTAGCGGGGGGTTTTGGGGCCAACGTCCTGACTTTC,CASSERLAGGFGANVLTF
-,few,TRBJ1-1,TRBV13,TGTGCCAGCAGACGTCAGAGCACTGAAGCTTTCTTT,CASRRQSTEAFF
-,few,TRBJ1-1,TRBV10-3,TGTGCCATCAGTGAGACAGCCATGAACACTGAAGCTTTCTTT,CAISETAMNTEAFF
-,few,TRBJ1-6,TRBV7-2,TGTGCCAGCAGCTCTAGGTCAGGGCGATTTGTGGGAGGTTCACCCCTCCACTTT,CASSSRSGRFVGGSPLHF
-,many,TRBJ1-5,TRBV5-6,TGTGCCAGCAGCAGGGGAGGACAGCCCCAGCATTTT,CASSRGGQPQHF
TRBD1,-,TRBJ1-1,TRBV10-3,TGTGCCATCAGTGCGGGACAGTTGAACACTGAAGCTTTCTTT,CAISAGQLNTEAFF
TRBD1,-,TRBJ2-3,TRBV6-6,TGTGCCAGCAGTTCGGGACAGGGGGGAGGCACAGATACGCAGTATTTT,CASSSGQGGGTDTQYF
TRBD1,few,TRBJ2-7,TRBV20-1,TGCAGTGCTGGGGACAGGTCAAGAGATTCCTACGAGCAGTACTTC,CSAGDRSRDSYEQYF
TRBD1,many,TRBJ1-4,TRBV12-3/TRBV12-4,TGTGCCACCTCGGACAGGGGGGAAGATGTTCAGTTTTTT,CATSDRGEDVQFF
-,-,TRBJ2-7,TRBV7-2,TGTGCCAGCAGCTCACAGGGTTCGGGCGAGCAGTACTTC,CASSSQGSGEQYF
-,-,TRBJ1-4,TRBV7-9,TGTGCCAGCAGCTTATCCCGGGGCAGGAGTGAAAAACTGTTTTTT,CASSLSRGRSEKLFF
-,many,TRBJ2-5,TRBV7-2,TGTGCCAGCAGCGTCGCTCCCGGGGGCAGGGGTTTTATACCGGGAGAGACCCAGTACTTC,CASSVAPGGRGFIPGETQYF
TRBD1,many,TRBJ1-5,TRBV18,TGTGCCAGCTCACCCTTTGGGACAGTCTATAGCAATCAGCCCCAGCATTTT,CASSPFGTVYSNQPQHF
-,many,TRBJ1-1,TRBV4-3,TGCGCCAGCAGCCACGGATTTGACAGACTGAACACTGAAGCTTTCTTT,CASSHGFDRLNTEAFF
-,few,TRBJ2-1,TRBV12-3/TRBV12-4,TGTGCCAGCACCGGGACTGGGGCCGGTTCCTACAATGAGCAGTTCTTC,CASTGTGAGSYNEQFF
-,many,TRBJ1-2,TRBV20-1,TGCAGTGCTTTCACAGGGTACTATGGCTACACCTTC,CSAFTGYYGYTF
-,few,TRBJ2-3,TRBV5-1,TGCGCCAGCAGCTTGGGGAGTAGCGGATTCACAGATACGCAGTATTTT,CASSLGSSGFTDTQYF
-,-,TRBJ1-1,TRBV14,TGTGCCAGCAGCCAAGCATATGCGGGTTCGGTAGCTTTCTTT,CASSQAYAGSVAFF
-,-,TRBJ2-2,TRBV7-8,TGTGCCAGCAGCTCCATAGCAGGGACCGGGGAGCTGTTTTTT,CASSSIAGTGELFF
TRBD1,-,TRBJ1-4,TRBV6-1,TGTGCCAGCAGTGAATATAAGGGACAGGGGGAAAAACTGTTTTTT,CASSEYKGQGEKLFF
-,-,TRBJ1-1,TRBV18,TGTGCCAGCTTGAGTAATGGGGGCGCGTGGGCTGAAGCTTTCTTT,CASLSNGGAWAEAFF
TRBD1,-,TRBJ2-1,TRBV29-1,TGCAGCGTTGAGCTTGGGACAGGGGCGGCATATGAGCAGTTCTTC,CSVELGTGAAYEQFF
-,-,TRBJ1-2,TRBV15,TGTGCCACCAGCAGACCTATTCCCGGGCCACGAGACTATGGCTACACCTTC,CATSRPIPGPRDYGYTF
TRBD1,-,TRBJ1-5,TRBV20-1,TGCAGTGCGGGGACAGGCCTTGGCAATCAGCCCCAGCATTTT,CSAGTGLGNQPQHF
-,-,TRBJ1-5,TRBV7-3,TGTGCCAGCAGCTTAAGTTGGGGGAATAGCAATCAGCCCCAGCATTTT,CASSLSWGNSNQPQHF
TRBD2,many,TRBJ2-1,TRBV2,TGTGCCAGGTCGGGACTAGCGGGGGACCTTAGCTCCTACAATGAGCAGTTCTTC,CARSGLAGDLSSYNEQFF
-,few,TRBJ1-6,TRBV10-3,TGTGCCATCAGCCAGGGGAATTCACCCCTCCACTTT,CAISQGNSPLHF
-,few,TRBJ1-1,TRBV4-2,TGTGCCAGCAGCCAAGCAAGCAGCACTGAAGCTTTCTTT,CASSQASSTEAFF
TRBD1,many,TRBJ1-1,TRBV4-1,TGCGCCAGCAGCCAGGGACAGGGGAAGCGGGACACTGAAGCTTTCTTT,CASSQGQGKRDTEAFF
TRBD2,many,TRBJ2-1,TRBV2,TGTGCCCTAGAGCGGGGGGCCGACAATGAGCAGTTCTTC,CALERGADNEQFF
-,many,TRBJ1-1,TRBV20-1,TGCAGTGCTGCAGAATGGGGCAACACTGAAGCTTTCTTT,CSAAEWGNTEAFF
-,-,TRBJ1-2,TRBV9,TGTGCCAGCAGCGCCGGGGACCTAGGGACTAACTATGGCTACACCTTC,CASSAGDLGTNYGYTF
-,few,TRBJ2-1,TRBV27,TGTGCCAGCAGTTCGTCTTCCCTTTACAATGAGCAGTTCTTC,CASSSSSLYNEQFF
-,many,TRBJ2-2,TRBV11-2,TGTGCCAGCAGCTTAGACGGGAACGACGTGGGGCTGTTTTTT,CASSLDGNDVGLFF
TRBD1,many,TRBJ2-5,TRBV29-1,TGCAGCGTCGCCGGGACAGGAGGAGAGACCCAGTACTTC,CSVAGTGGETQYF
TRBD1,-,TRBJ1-2,TRBV28,TGTGCCAGCATGACCCGACAGGGCGACTATGGCTACACCTTC,CASMTRQGDYGYTF
-,-,TRBJ1-4,TRBV3-1,TGTGCCAGCAGCTTGATGATTGCAACTAATGAAAAACTGTTTTTT,CASSLMIATNEKLFF
-,many,TRBJ1-2,TRBV7-4,TGTGCCAGCAGCCCAGGGATTCCTCCCCTCTATGGCTACACCTTC,CASSPGIPPLYGYTF
-,-,TRBJ1-1,TRBV5-1,TGCGCCAGCAGCTTGGGGATAGGGAGAGGCACTGAAGCTTTCTTT,CASSLGIGRGTEAFF
TRBD1,few,TRBJ1-5,TRBV7-3,TGTGCCAGCAGCTTACGGGGACAGGGTCCTCAGCCCCAGCATTTT,CASSLRGQGPQPQHF
-,few,TRBJ1-2,TRBV3-1,TGTGCCAGCAGCCAAGGGCCGGGGGGATATGGCTACACCTTC,CASSQGPGGYGYTF
-,many,TRBJ2-7,TRBV5-4,TGTGCCAGCAGCCCGCAGCATACCTACGAGCAGTACTTC,CASSPQHTYEQYF
TRBD1,-,TRBJ2-7,TRBV6-5,TGTGCCAGCAGCTCGGGGACAGGGGTCCTATCCTACGAGCAGTACTTC,CASSSGTGVLSYEQYF
-,few,TRBJ2-7,TRBV7-9,TGTGCCAGCAGCTTAGCTCCTAGCTCTTCCGAGCAGTACTTC,CASSLAPSSSEQYF
-,once,TRBJ1-2,TRBV4-3,TGCGCCAGCAGCCAAGACGAGGGAATGAACTATGGCTACACCTTC,CASSQDEGMNYGYTF
TRBD2,-,TRBJ2-3,TRBV4-2,TGTGCCAGCAGCCAAGAGCGGGGGGGCCTGGATACGCAGTATTTT,CASSQERGGLDTQYF
-,few,TRBJ2-7,TRBV12-3/TRBV12-4,TGTGCCAGCAGTTTACAGAGCTCCTACGAGCAGTACTTC,CASSLQSSYEQYF
-,many,TRBJ2-5,TRBV5-1,TGCGCCAGCAGCTCCGGTTGGAAGACCCAGTACTTC,CASSSGWKTQYF